The 11 T cell receptor beta chains given below trace back to one sample, sequenced in a study of blood T cell repertoires in COVID-19. Using immunoSEQ multiplex PCR, the repertoire was profiled, and TCRdb retains in-frame clones only, with some absent. Among approximately 27,000 clones listed, around 90% were seen once. The sequenced sample consisted of peripheral blood. These receptors all stem from a man in his 70s with acute or convalescent COVID-19.

J is TRBJ2-2 and V is TRBV7-9; D might be TRBD2 (6 bases). There are 13 residues in the CDR3. The germline gives CDR1 SEHNR, CDR2 FQNEAQ (reference sequence). V was clipped by 3 bases and J by 4 bases, with 6 bases between them. This chain's CDR3 is CASSFGGTGELFF. The CDR3 bases are TGTGCCAGCAGCTTCGGGGGCACCGGGGAGCTGTTTTTT.

This chain joins TRBV19 and TRBJ2-5; TRBD1 agrees at 10 bases. Germline V gene lookup returns CDR1 LNHDA and CDR2 SQIVND (reference sequence). V trimming: 5 bases; J trimming: 2 bases; junction bases outside the gene matches: 11. The CDR3 contains 17 residues. CDR3 DNA sequence: TGTGCCAGTAGTGTATTTCCGGGACAGGGGACGCAAGAGACCCAGTACTTC. Translated, it gives CASSVFPGQGTQETQYF.

V and J are TRBV25-1 and TRBJ1-4; D is ambiguous. The CDR3 totals 14 residues. Between the trimmed V and J ends, which lost 2 bases and 5 bases, there was a span of 9 bases. CDR1 is MGHDK and CDR2 is SYGVNS in the germline V gene. The chain's CDR3 is CASSESGGNEKLFF. The DNA of the CDR3 is TGTGCCAGCAGTGAAAGTGGCGGAAATGAAAAACTGTTTTTT.

This chain links TRBV5-4 with TRBJ1-6, with a tentative D call TRBD1 (6 bases). Germline V gene lookup returns CDR1 SGHNT and CDR2 YYREEE (reference sequence). The germline V and J ends were trimmed by 4 bases and 9 bases, with 14 bases remaining between them. The length of the CDR3 is 14 residues. This CDR3 is CASSPDRWGSPLHF. CDR3 DNA sequence: TGTGCCAGCAGCCCGGACAGATGGGGTTCACCCCTCCACTTT.

The chain couples TRBV6-5 to TRBJ1-1; no definite D call. The V gene's germline CDR1 is MNHEY and CDR2 SVGAGI. The CDR3 runs to 15 residues. V lost 4 bases and J lost 1, with 13 bases in between. The CDR3 coding sequence is TGTGCCAGCAGTTTACGTCCGGTCCAGAACACTGAAGCTTTCTTT. The encoded protein is CASSLRPVQNTEAFF.

The chain is built from TRBV6-5 and TRBJ2-3, with TRBD1 matching 7 bases. Germline V CDR1 and CDR2: MNHEY, SVGAGI. Germline trimming cut 6 bases from V and 3 bases from J; bases unmatched to any gene: 6. The CDR3 has 14 amino acids. Written as DNA, the CDR3 is TGTGCCAGCAGGCACAGGGGATTGACAGATACGCAGTATTTT. This gives the protein CASRHRGLTDTQYF.

The chain recombines TRBV6-5 with TRBJ1-2, with 7 bases matching TRBD1. The germline CDR1 and CDR2 sequences are MNHEY and SVGAGI. This CDR3 has 14 residues. The V and J ends lost 6 bases and 5 bases, in that order; junction bases with no gene match: 9. The CDR3 nucleotides read TGTGCCAGCAGCAGAGCCCAGGGGGAGTATGGCTACACCTTC. It is translated as CASSRAQGEYGYTF.

The V call is TRBV6-6, the J call TRBJ1-6, with 7 bases aligning to TRBD1. This CDR3 spans 15 amino acids. The ends lost 0 bases at V and 18 bases at J; junction bases unmatched: 14. Germline values: CDR1 MNHNY, CDR2 SVGAGI (reference sequence). Here the CDR3 reads CASSYSPQTGAEYHF. As DNA, the CDR3 is TGTGCCAGCAGTTACTCACCCCAAACAGGGGCCGAGTACCACTTT.

This clone appeared a few times. V gene TRBV5-6 combines with J gene TRBJ2-7; 8 bases agree with TRBD1. This CDR3 comprises 15 residues. Germline V lookup: CDR1 SGHDT, CDR2 YYEEEE. The ends lost 4 bases at V and 5 bases at J; junction bases unmatched: 11. The CDR3 spells CASSPDREQGDEQYF. The CDR3 bases are TGTGCCAGCAGCCCGGACAGGGAACAAGGGGACGAGCAGTACTTC.

CDR3 nucleotides: TGCGCCAGCAGCCAAGGGCGGGGTACCTACAATGAGCAGTTCTTC. This translates into CASSQGRGTYNEQFF. This rearrangement joins TRBV4-3 to TRBJ2-1, with D perhaps matching TRBD2 (6 bases). Germline CDR1 reads LGHNA; CDR2 reads YSLEER. The CDR3 is made up of 15 amino acids. The V and J ends lost 1 base and 2 bases respectively, with 9 bases between them.

The chain has TRBV29-1 and TRBJ2-3; D possibly corresponds to TRBD1 (6 bases). Trimming took 4 bases from V and 0 from J, leaving 14 bases between them. CDR1 SQVTM and CDR2 ANQGSEA come from the germline V gene. This CDR3 is built from 15 residues. The CDR3, as DNA: TGCAGCGTTGCCCCTGGGGGCCTTAGCACAGATACGCAGTATTTT. The encoded protein is CSVAPGGLSTDTQYF.